This entry features one TCR beta chain sequence. Its antigen is not known. This entry is derived from a study of long-term antiretroviral therapy in people with HIV. Study-wide findings and caveats: At every time point, clones expanded before ART dominated the repertoire.

Runs used v3.0 of the immunoSEQ assay and were done at survey level. Libraries were prepared by immunoSEQ multiplex PCR; TCRdb keeps only in-frame clonotypes and omits some of them. This repertoire shows tens of thousands of clones, around 84% found once; its top ten account for approximately 5%. Trimming shortened V by 0 bases and J by 7 bases, and 11 bases separated the two germline ends. Germline CDR1 and CDR2: SGHDT and YYEEEE. The CDR3 is 14 residues long. This receptor was taken from a man in his sixties with HIV. The chain is built from TRBV5-6 and TRBJ2-1, with D tentatively TRBD1 (6 bases). Here the sequenced sample was unsorted PBMCs, taken 1.3 years after starting antiretroviral therapy. CDR3 region: CASSLGGRQNEQFF. CDR3 DNA: TGTGCCAGCAGCTTGGGGGGGCGTCAGAATGAGCAGTTCTTC.